The 28 T cell receptor beta chains below come from one sample, sequenced in a study of T-cell memory formation after mild COVID-19 (dated by TCRdb to the early 2020s). Library generation was performed with 5' RACE. Sequencing was performed on an Illumina NovaSeq 6000. TCRdb redid the processing of the public reads, applying fastp at Q25 and MiXCR, and retained in-frame beta chains. Rows matching on CDR3 protein sequence are summarized as one entry with the most common DNA and genes. In all, the sample holds roughly 150,000 distinct CDR3 sequences, and about 14% of those were seen once. 12% to 15% of the sample is in the top ten clones. The sample taken for sequencing was PBMCs or a T cell subset sorted from them (not recorded which). The receptors here all came from an adult woman who had mild COVID-19 (a few samples of this study predate the infection). The sample titles of this study are shuffled in the database, so cell type and time point are left out; the donor was told from shared clones.

V is TRBV12-3 or TRBV12-4 and J is TRBJ2-7; D ambiguous. V was cut by 5 bases and J by 2 bases, with 13 bases left in between. The CDR3 extends over 14 amino acids. CDR3 coding DNA: TGTGCCAGCAGTCATCACCTTAGGGCCTACGAGCAGTACTTC. Translated: CASSHHLRAYEQYF.

There are a few counts of this clonotype. This sequence joins TRBV18 and TRBJ1-4; D call uncertain. The ends were cut back, 5 bases at V and 9 bases at J, with 13 bases in the middle. Germline values: CDR1 KGHSH, CDR2 LQKENI. The CDR3 is made up of 13 amino acids. CDR3 loop: CASSTSERQKLFF. Written as DNA, the CDR3 is TGTGCCAGCTCAACTTCCGAAAGGCAAAAACTGTTTTTT.

This clonotype has a handful of counts. The chain joins TRBV12-3 or TRBV12-4 to TRBJ2-1; D is uncertain. V shed 4 bases and J shed 0 bases, with 19 bases lying between them. CDR3 length equals 18 residues. CDR3 protein: CASSSSGETFSSYNEQFF. The CDR3 coding sequence is TGTGCCAGCAGTTCCTCCGGCGAGACTTTTAGCTCCTACAATGAGCAGTTCTTC.

This clonotype was detected only a few times. The gene calls are TRBV5-1 and TRBJ2-1, with 8 positions matching TRBD2. The V and J ends lost 4 bases and 6 bases, in that order; junction bases with no gene match: 6. Germline values: CDR1 SGHRS, CDR2 YFSETQ. This CDR3 has 14 residues. CDR3 sequence (DNA): TGCGCCAGCAGCCCGGACGCGGGAGGCAATGAGCAGTTCTTC. This sequence encodes CASSPDAGGNEQFF.

CDR3 nucleotides: TGTGCCAGCAGTTTAGCGGCCAAGGGTGATACGCAGTATTTT. Translation: CASSLAAKGDTQYF. J is TRBJ2-3 and V is TRBV12-3 or TRBV12-4; D not certain. The CDR3 is made up of 14 amino acids. Trimming stripped 0 bases from V and 6 bases from J, with 10 bases between.

The chain employs TRBV5-1 and TRBJ1-4, with a possible D match to TRBD1 (5 bases). Germline lookup yields CDR1 SGHRS and CDR2 YFSETQ. The length of the CDR3 is 15 residues. V was pared by 5 bases and J by 5 bases, with 16 bases between. The CDR3 bases are TGCGCCAGCAGTACTTCCGGGACGGCGAATGAAAAACTGTTTTTT. Amino acid sequence: CASSTSGTANEKLFF.

This clonotype was detected only a few times. CDR3 sequence (DNA): TGTGCCAGCAGCGTGGACCGCACTCAAGAGACCCAGTACTTC. Translating it yields CASSVDRTQETQYF. This sequence joins TRBV9 and TRBJ2-5, with D unclear. The CDR3 is 14 amino acids. CDR1 and CDR2 (germline): SGDLS, YYNGEE. The ends were cut back, 2 bases at V and 2 bases at J, with 10 bases in the middle. Complete variable domain (other parts from reference TRBV9 and TRBJ2-5): DSGVTQTPKHLITATGQRVTLRCSPRSGDLSVYWYQQSLDQGLQFLIQYYNGEERAKGNILERFSAQQFPDLHSELNLSSLELGDSALYFCASSVDRTQETQYFGPGTRLLVL.

The rearrangement uses TRBV20-1 and TRBJ1-2; TRBD1 aligns across 7 bases. The CDR3 runs 14 residues. The germline CDR1 and CDR2 sequences are DFQATT and SNEGSKA (reference sequence). With 5 bases clipped from V and 2 bases from J, the junction kept 8 bases outside the gene matches. Here the CDR3 DNA reads TGCAGTGCTTATGGGACAGCCGAAAACTATGGCTACACCTTC. Protein: CSAYGTAENYGYTF.

This clonotype has a handful of counts. The V gene is TRBV5-1, the J gene TRBJ2-6; D gene uncertain. The CDR3 runs to 14 residues. Between the trimmed V and J ends, which lost 3 bases and 0 bases, there was a span of 4 bases. Germline V gene sequence: CDR1 SGHRS, CDR2 YFSETQ. The CDR3 here is CASSSISGANVLTF. The CDR3 DNA follows: TGCGCCAGCAGCTCGATCTCTGGGGCCAACGTCCTGACTTTC.

The V call is TRBV6-5, the J call TRBJ1-1; 8 positions match TRBD1. V gave up 0 bases and J gave up 2 bases; unmatched junction bases: 5. In germline, CDR1 is MNHEY, CDR2 SVGAGI. The CDR3 covers 16 residues. In nucleotides, the CDR3 is TGTGCCAGCAGTTACTCCGGACAGGGCTACAACACTGAAGCTTTCTTT. Protein product: CASSYSGQGYNTEAFF.

This clonotype was counted a few times. This chain uses TRBV5-6 with TRBJ1-5; possibly TRBD1 for D (5 bases). Germline V gene data show CDR1 as SGHDT and CDR2 as YYEEEE. V was cut by 0 bases and J by 7 bases, with 8 bases left in between. The CDR3 is made up of 13 amino acids. The chain's CDR3 is CASSLGDLQPQHF. The CDR3 nucleotides read TGTGCCAGCAGCTTGGGGGACCTCCAGCCCCAGCATTTT.

This chain joins TRBV12-3 or TRBV12-4 and TRBJ2-7, with a tentative D call TRBD2 (9 bases). V was pared by 4 bases and J by 3 bases, with 25 bases between. This CDR3 has 18 residues. The CDR3 region is CASSSTGGREGPGYEQYF. CDR3 nucleotide sequence: TGTGCCAGCAGTTCAACAGGGGGGCGGGAGGGCCCAGGCTACGAGCAGTACTTC.

The chain recombines TRBV29-1 with TRBJ1-2; D not certain. Trimming left V 4 bases short and J 4 bases short, with 13 bases between. Germline V lookup: CDR1 SQVTM, CDR2 ANQGSEA. The CDR3 runs 13 residues. The CDR3, as DNA: TGCAGCGTTGGAGGAGGGTCAAGCTATGGCTACACCTTC. Encoded protein: CSVGGGSSYGYTF.

This chain connects TRBV20-1 to TRBJ2-7; a possible D gene is TRBD2 (6 bases). CDR3 size: 16 residues. Germline V gene sequence: CDR1 DFQATT, CDR2 SNEGSKA (reference sequence). V was pared by 5 bases and J by 4 bases, with 24 bases between. DNA for the CDR3: TGCAGTGCTGGACTACTAGAGCCCGAGGGTGGGTACGAGCAGTACTTC. Translated, it gives CSAGLLEPEGGYEQYF.

This clonotype was found a few times. The CDR3 sequence: CASSALQNTGELFF. CDR3 DNA sequence: TGTGCCAGCAGTGCACTTCAGAACACCGGGGAGCTGTTTTTT. This chain connects TRBV6-4 to TRBJ2-2; D gene unclear. Germline V gives CDR1 MRHNA, CDR2 SNTAGT. Deletions cut 4 bases from V and 1 base from J, with 7 bases between. CDR3 length: 14 amino acids.

This sequence joins TRBV20-1 and TRBJ1-1, with a weak D call TRBD1 (6 bases). V dropped 5 bases and J dropped 4 bases, with 20 bases sitting between them. Germline assignment: CDR1 DFQATT and CDR2 SNEGSKA (reference sequence). The CDR3 contains 15 residues. The CDR3 spells CSAPLFGGLGTEAFF. DNA for the CDR3: TGCAGTGCTCCCTTGTTCGGGGGGCTGGGCACTGAAGCTTTCTTT.

CDR3 sequence: CASSSYKGILRTEAFF. CDR3 coding DNA: TGTGCCAGCAGCTCTTATAAAGGGATCCTTCGTACTGAAGCTTTCTTT. The chain couples TRBV7-2 to TRBJ1-1, with unresolved D. This CDR3 contains 16 residues. The germline gives CDR1 SGHTA, CDR2 FQGNSA. V shed 4 bases and J shed 5 bases, with 20 bases lying between them.

In this sample, this clonotype turned up many times. This chain links TRBV12-3 or TRBV12-4 with TRBJ2-1, with TRBD2 as a possible D gene (6 bases). V gave up 10 bases and J gave up 6 bases, with 28 bases separating them. There are 17 residues in the CDR3. The CDR3 nucleotides read TGTGCCACCAGCCAGCAGTTACCAGGAGCCGGGGGCAATGAGCAGTTCTTC. The encoded protein is CATSQQLPGAGGNEQFF.

J is TRBJ1-1 and V is TRBV12-3 or TRBV12-4; D not certain. Trimming left V 6 bases short and J 1 base short, with 12 bases between. The CDR3 length is 14 residues. This CDR3 is CASRGPEGNTEAFF. The CDR3 DNA sequence: TGTGCCAGCAGGGGTCCGGAGGGGAACACTGAAGCTTTCTTT.

This clonotype turned up a few times. The V call is TRBV6-5, the J call TRBJ1-1, with a weak D call TRBD1 (6 bases). This CDR3 is 11 amino acids long. Trimming removed 7 bases from V and 11 bases from J, with 14 bases in between. Germline assignment: CDR1 MNHEY and CDR2 SVGAGI. CDR3 in DNA: TGTGCCAGCAAAAAGGGGGTTGAGGCTTTCTTT. Protein product: CASKKGVEAFF.

On this clonotype itself: No conserved phenylalanine or tryptophan is present at the end of the CDR3, so a read error is the likely explanation. CDR3 amino acids: CASRSGRARRETQYS. In nucleotides, the CDR3 is TGTGCCAGCAGAAGCGGGAGGGCTCGTCGTGAGACCCAGTACTCC. The chain is built from TRBV28 and TRBJ2-5; 10 bases match TRBD2. The V gene end was trimmed by 6 bases and the J gene end by 5 bases; junction bases not matched to a gene: 9. Germline CDR1 and CDR2: MDHEN and SYDVKM. This CDR3 has 15 amino acids.

This sequence joins TRBV15 and TRBJ1-3; the D is unclear. Germline lookup yields CDR1 LNHNV and CDR2 YYDKDF (reference sequence). The CDR3 is 15 amino acids. V was cut by 5 bases and J by 0 bases, with 11 bases left in between. This CDR3 is CATSGPRVSGNTIYF. The CDR3 bases are TGTGCCACCAGCGGGCCCCGGGTCTCTGGAAACACCATATATTTT.

This clonotype has a handful of counts. The chain joins TRBV7-9 to TRBJ1-2, with TRBD1 matching over 7 bases. The length of the CDR3 is 15 residues. J lost 3 bases, V lost 3 bases, and 7 bases had no gene match. Germline assignment: CDR1 SEHNR and CDR2 FQNEAQ (reference sequence). The CDR3 spells CASSFDRANYYGYTF. The CDR3 region has the DNA TGTGCCAGCAGCTTCGACAGGGCGAATTACTATGGCTACACCTTC. The whole variable domain, filled in from reference TRBV7-9 and TRBJ1-2, reads DTGVSQNPRHKITKRGQNVTFRCDPISEHNRLYWYRQTLGQGPEFLTYFQNEAQLEKSRLLSDRFSAERPKGSFSTLEIQRTEQGDSAMYLCASSFDRANYYGYTFGSGTRLTVV.

CDR3: CASSLWSDTQYF. For the CDR3, the DNA is TGCGCCAGCAGCTTGTGGTCAGATACGCAGTATTTT. The rearrangement links TRBV5-1 to TRBJ2-3; D is uncertain. The CDR3 loop spans 12 amino acids. V shed 1 base and J shed 4 bases, with 4 bases lying between them. Germline V gene lookup returns CDR1 SGHRS and CDR2 YFSETQ.

This clonotype was recorded a few times. The V call is TRBV7-9, the J call TRBJ2-1; unclear D gene. Germline assignment: CDR1 SEHNR and CDR2 FQNEAQ (reference sequence). CDR3 size: 13 residues. Trimming removed 5 bases from V and 5 bases from J, with 10 bases in between. Here the CDR3 reads CASSTILDNEQFF. CDR3 in DNA: TGTGCCAGCAGCACCATCCTTGACAATGAGCAGTTCTTC.

CDR3 protein: CASSKDRDSYNEQFF. CDR3 in DNA: TGTGCCAGCAGCAAAGACAGGGACTCCTACAATGAGCAGTTCTTC. The chain has TRBV7-8 and TRBJ2-1; TRBD1 matches at 7 bases. From germline, CDR1 is SGHVS and CDR2 FQNEAQ. Losses at the gene ends were 5 bases for V and 0 bases for J; bases not matched to a gene: 4. This CDR3 spans 15 amino acids.

The CDR3 DNA reads as TGTGCCAGCAGCAGAGTAGCGGGACCCTCTAGGGAAGAGCAGTTCTTC. Residues: CASSRVAGPSREEQFF. The V gene is TRBV7-2, the J gene TRBJ2-1; TRBD2 agrees at 8 bases. Trimming at V came to 5 bases and at J to 10 bases, leaving 16 bases not matched to a gene. The CDR3 contains 16 residues. Germline V gives CDR1 SGHTA, CDR2 FQGNSA.

This clonotype appeared a few times. This chain links TRBV20-1 with TRBJ2-7; D not resolved. The V gene's germline CDR1 is DFQATT and CDR2 SNEGSKA (reference sequence). V lost 0 bases to trimming and J lost 3 bases, with 12 bases between them. The CDR3 loop spans 14 amino acids. The CDR3 sequence: CSARDPVWFYEQYF. Written as DNA, the CDR3 is TGCAGTGCTAGAGACCCGGTTTGGTTCTACGAGCAGTACTTC.